These T cell receptor beta chains were read from a single sample in a study of early T cells in non-severe SARS-CoV-2 infection. TCRdb fed the 5' RACE reads into MiXCR, producing one record per CDR3 protein. The sample lists around 21,000 distinct CDR3 sequences; approximately 5.8% were seen once. The sample in question was whole blood, obtained at baseline. These receptors all stem from an adult who was a healthcare worker with PCR-confirmed SARS-CoV-2 infection or an uninfected control (not recorded which). Each CDR3 is given with its conserved first and last residue. D genes are given only for firm matches. The size entry is marked missing in some rows and otherwise reads once, few, many or a size class.

V gene: TRBV27; CDR3 length: 14; J gene: TRBJ2-1; D gene: -; clone size: medium-sized; CDR3 DNA: TGTGCCAGCAGGGGGTCTGGGGTCTACAATGAGCAGTTCTTC; CDR3 protein: CASRGSGVYNEQFF
V gene: TRBV27; CDR3 length: 15; J gene: TRBJ1-4; D gene: -; clone size: medium-sized; CDR3 DNA: TGTGCCAGCAGTAGGGGGAAGTCCCTCGGCCAAAAACTGTTTTTT; CDR3 protein: CASSRGKSLGQKLFF
V gene: TRBV28; CDR3 length: 14; J gene: TRBJ1-2; D gene: TRBD1; clone size: once; CDR3 DNA: TGTGCCAGCAGTATGGGACAGGCGCCGGGAGGCTACACCTTC; CDR3 protein: CASSMGQAPGGYTF
V gene: TRBV9; CDR3 length: 13; J gene: TRBJ1-1; D gene: -; clone size: many; CDR3 DNA: TGTGCCAGCAGCCAACAATCAAACACTGAAGCTTTCTTT; CDR3 protein: CASSQQSNTEAFF
V gene: TRBV7-2; CDR3 length: 12; J gene: TRBJ1-2; D gene: -; clone size: many; CDR3 DNA: TGTGCCAGCAGCTTAGACGCGGCCGGCTACACCTTC; CDR3 protein: CASSLDAAGYTF
V gene: TRBV7-2; CDR3 length: 14; J gene: TRBJ1-4; D gene: -; clone size: -; CDR3 DNA: TGTGCCAGCAGCCGTCGGGGCCCTAATGAAAAACTGTTTTTT; CDR3 protein: CASSRRGPNEKLFF
V gene: TRBV12-3/TRBV12-4; CDR3 length: 15; J gene: TRBJ2-1; D gene: TRBD1; clone size: many; CDR3 DNA: TGTGCCAGCACCCCCGGGACAGGGCCCTACAATGAGCAGTTCTTC; CDR3 protein: CASTPGTGPYNEQFF
V gene: TRBV18; CDR3 length: 12; J gene: TRBJ1-2; D gene: TRBD1; clone size: few; CDR3 DNA: TGTGCCAGCTCACCAAATCAAGAGACAGGGAACTTC; CDR3 protein: CASSPNQETGNF
V gene: TRBV4-3; CDR3 length: 12; J gene: TRBJ2-7; D gene: -; clone size: few; CDR3 DNA: TGCGCCAGCAGCCAAGCATCGAGCGAGCAGTACTTC; CDR3 protein: CASSQASSEQYF
V gene: TRBV6-4; CDR3 length: 16; J gene: TRBJ2-1; D gene: TRBD1; clone size: -; CDR3 DNA: TGTGCCAGCAGTGACTCCTTCGGGACAGTGTACAATGAGCAGTTCTTC; CDR3 protein: CASSDSFGTVYNEQFF
V gene: TRBV20-1; CDR3 length: 15; J gene: TRBJ2-1; D gene: TRBD1; clone size: few; CDR3 DNA: TGCAGTGCTAGAGATCAGGGACAGGGAAGCCATGAGCAGTTCTTC; CDR3 protein: CSARDQGQGSHEQFF
V gene: TRBV13; CDR3 length: 14; J gene: TRBJ2-7; D gene: -; clone size: many; CDR3 DNA: TGTGCCAGCTCCCTTATGGCGGCGCACTACGAGCAGTACTTC; CDR3 protein: CASSLMAAHYEQYF
V gene: TRBV5-1; CDR3 length: 14; J gene: TRBJ1-1; D gene: -; clone size: many; CDR3 DNA: TGCGCCAGCAGCCCCCTCCCTATGAACACTGAAGCTTTCTTT; CDR3 protein: CASSPLPMNTEAFF
V gene: TRBV7-6; CDR3 length: 14; J gene: TRBJ1-6; D gene: -; clone size: many; CDR3 DNA: TGTGCCAGCAGCTTAAGCGCCTTTAATTCACCCCTCCACTTT; CDR3 protein: CASSLSAFNSPLHF
V gene: TRBV18; CDR3 length: 13; J gene: TRBJ1-4; D gene: -; clone size: many; CDR3 DNA: TGTGCCAGCTCACCTAAGGATTGGGAAAAACTGTTTTTT; CDR3 protein: CASSPKDWEKLFF
V gene: TRBV7-8; CDR3 length: 14; J gene: TRBJ1-2; D gene: -; clone size: -; CDR3 DNA: TGTGCCAGCAGCTTCCGAGACGCTATCTATGGCTACACCTTC; CDR3 protein: CASSFRDAIYGYTF
V gene: TRBV2; CDR3 length: 13; J gene: TRBJ2-1; D gene: -; clone size: -; CDR3 DNA: TGTGCCAGCAGTGTGGCAGGGAGAGGTGAGCAGTTCTTC; CDR3 protein: CASSVAGRGEQFF
V gene: TRBV20-1; CDR3 length: 14; J gene: TRBJ1-3; D gene: -; clone size: few; CDR3 DNA: TGCAGTGCTAATCGCCCGAACTCTGGAAACACCATATATTTT; CDR3 protein: CSANRPNSGNTIYF
V gene: TRBV29-1; CDR3 length: 11; J gene: TRBJ2-1; D gene: -; clone size: few; CDR3 DNA: TGCAGCGTAGGCTCTGGGGATGAGCAGTTCTTC; CDR3 protein: CSVGSGDEQFF
V gene: TRBV20-1; CDR3 length: 15; J gene: TRBJ2-7; D gene: TRBD2; clone size: -; CDR3 DNA: TGCAGTGCCTACAGCTTAGCGGGGGGCAGGAACGAGCAGTACTTC; CDR3 protein: CSAYSLAGGRNEQYF
V gene: TRBV20-1; CDR3 length: 16; J gene: TRBJ2-3; D gene: TRBD2; clone size: few; CDR3 DNA: TGCAGTGCTAGAGATTTGAGCGGGGGGGCCGGAGATACGCAGTATTTT; CDR3 protein: CSARDLSGGAGDTQYF
V gene: TRBV12-3/TRBV12-4; CDR3 length: 15; J gene: TRBJ1-3; D gene: TRBD1; clone size: -; CDR3 DNA: TGTGCCAGCAGTCCCGAGGGACAGAGTGGAAACACCATATATTTT; CDR3 protein: CASSPEGQSGNTIYF
V gene: TRBV6-5; CDR3 length: 14; J gene: TRBJ1-1; D gene: -; clone size: -; CDR3 DNA: TGTGCCAGCAGTTACTCGTCAGGTTACACTGAAGCTTTCTTT; CDR3 protein: CASSYSSGYTEAFF
V gene: TRBV7-2; CDR3 length: 15; J gene: TRBJ2-1; D gene: TRBD2; clone size: many; CDR3 DNA: TGTGCCAGCAGCTTATCGGCGGGAGCCTACAATGAGCAGTTCTTC; CDR3 protein: CASSLSAGAYNEQFF
V gene: TRBV10-3; CDR3 length: 17; J gene: TRBJ2-3; D gene: TRBD2; clone size: -; CDR3 DNA: TGTGCCATCAGAGGCGGGACTAGCGGGGGTTGGACAGATACGCAGTATTTT; CDR3 protein: CAIRGGTSGGWTDTQYF
V gene: TRBV7-2; CDR3 length: 14; J gene: TRBJ2-7; D gene: TRBD2; clone size: few; CDR3 DNA: TGTGCCAGCTCTGAAGGACTAGCGGGGTTGGAGCAGTACTTC; CDR3 protein: CASSEGLAGLEQYF
V gene: TRBV7-9; CDR3 length: 15; J gene: TRBJ2-6; D gene: -; clone size: few; CDR3 DNA: TGTGCCAGCAGCTCTGGGGGTCCTGGGGCCAACGTCCTGACTTTC; CDR3 protein: CASSSGGPGANVLTF
V gene: TRBV24-1; CDR3 length: 15; J gene: TRBJ1-2; D gene: -; clone size: medium-sized; CDR3 DNA: TGTGCCACCAGCGGGTCGGCAGAATCTAACTATGGCTACACCTTC; CDR3 protein: CATSGSAESNYGYTF
V gene: TRBV4-2; CDR3 length: 16; J gene: TRBJ1-4; D gene: TRBD1; clone size: few; CDR3 DNA: TGTGCCAGCAGCCAAGAATCCGGGACAGGGCCGGAAAAACTGTTTTTT; CDR3 protein: CASSQESGTGPEKLFF
V gene: TRBV21-1; CDR3 length: 17; J gene: TRBJ2-3; D gene: -; clone size: many; CDR3 DNA: TGTGCCAGCAGCAATCTGACTACCAAAGGATCCACAGATACGCAGTATTTT; CDR3 protein: CASSNLTTKGSTDTQYF
V gene: TRBV30; CDR3 length: 13; J gene: TRBJ2-3; D gene: -; clone size: few; CDR3 DNA: TGTGCCTGGAGTGTACGTTCGTCCGATACGCAGTATTTT; CDR3 protein: CAWSVRSSDTQYF
V gene: TRBV7-8; CDR3 length: 11; J gene: TRBJ1-4; D gene: -; clone size: -; CDR3 DNA: TGTGCCAGCAGCCAGGAGGAAAAACTGTTTTTT; CDR3 protein: CASSQEEKLFF
V gene: TRBV7-2; CDR3 length: 14; J gene: TRBJ1-1; D gene: -; clone size: many; CDR3 DNA: TGTGCCAGCAGCTCATACAGGTTGAGCACTGAAGCTTTCTTT; CDR3 protein: CASSSYRLSTEAFF
V gene: TRBV29-1; CDR3 length: 11; J gene: TRBJ1-1; D gene: -; clone size: -; CDR3 DNA: TGCAGCGTTGCAGGGGCGGATGAAGCTTTCTTT; CDR3 protein: CSVAGADEAFF
V gene: TRBV10-3; CDR3 length: 15; J gene: TRBJ1-2; D gene: -; clone size: many; CDR3 DNA: TGTGCCATCAGTGAGGAGACACTTTCTAACTATGGCTACACCTTC; CDR3 protein: CAISEETLSNYGYTF
V gene: TRBV20-1; CDR3 length: 13; J gene: TRBJ1-1; D gene: TRBD1; clone size: -; CDR3 DNA: TGCAGTGCTAGTTACAGGGGGGGCACTGAAGCTTTCTTT; CDR3 protein: CSASYRGGTEAFF
V gene: TRBV14; CDR3 length: 13; J gene: TRBJ1-1; D gene: -; clone size: many; CDR3 DNA: TGTGCCAGCAGCCCATACTGGAACACTGAAGCTTTCTTT; CDR3 protein: CASSPYWNTEAFF
V gene: TRBV6-6; CDR3 length: 15; J gene: TRBJ2-3; D gene: -; clone size: many; CDR3 DNA: TGTGCCAGCAGTTACTCGGCCGAGACCACAGATACGCAGTATTTT; CDR3 protein: CASSYSAETTDTQYF
V gene: TRBV7-2; CDR3 length: 21; J gene: TRBJ2-1; D gene: TRBD2; clone size: medium-sized; CDR3 DNA: TGTGCCAGCAGCTTAGCGCGTGGTGGACTAGCGGGGGCTAGCTCCTACAATGAGCAGTTCTTC; CDR3 protein: CASSLARGGLAGASSYNEQFF
V gene: TRBV7-2; CDR3 length: 15; J gene: TRBJ2-3; D gene: -; clone size: few; CDR3 DNA: TGTGCCAGCAGCCCTCGGATTCGTATCACAGATACGCAGTATTTT; CDR3 protein: CASSPRIRITDTQYF
V gene: TRBV10-2; CDR3 length: 16; J gene: TRBJ2-2; D gene: TRBD2; clone size: medium-sized; CDR3 DNA: TGCGCCAGCATCGGTCAGCGGGGGGGAAACACCGGGGAGCTGTTTTTT; CDR3 protein: CASIGQRGGNTGELFF
V gene: TRBV5-1; CDR3 length: 12; J gene: TRBJ2-3; D gene: -; clone size: many; CDR3 DNA: TGCGCCAGCAGCTTGGCCACAGATACGCAGTATTTT; CDR3 protein: CASSLATDTQYF